The rows below give T cell receptor beta chains drawn from one sample of a study of cytomegalovirus exposure and HLA in healthy donors. TCRdb's copy holds only in-frame clones and misses some; the assay was immunoSEQ multiplex PCR. The sample lists tens of thousands of clones; 80% to 90% were seen once. Sample: PBMCs. Source of these receptors: a woman in her forties in good health and CMV-seropositive. The CDR3 runs from the conserved cysteine through the conserved F or W.

j_gene | v_gene | CDR3aa
TRBJ1-1 | TRBV18 | CASSDGKNTEAFF
TRBJ1-2 | TRBV27 | CASSLSGPYGYTF
TRBJ2-3 | TRBV4-3 | CASSQDRGHADTQYF
TRBJ1-5 | TRBV6-5 | CASSSTGGNQPQHF
TRBJ1-5 | TRBV9 | CASSVEGQKSQPQHF
TRBJ2-7 | TRBV7-6 | CASSLGAGTGVSSYEQYF
TRBJ2-2 | TRBV11-1 | CASSLLAGGPTGELFF
TRBJ1-6 | TRBV2 | CASNPPEGALTPLHF
TRBJ1-6 | TRBV6-4 | CASSEGDNSPLHF
TRBJ2-7 | TRBV4-1 | CASSPPYIQGNEQYF
TRBJ2-7 | TRBV10-1 | CASSESRGTDYEQYF
TRBJ2-7 | TRBV27 | CASSLRDRLTEQYF
TRBJ2-1 | TRBV6-1 | CASSKGGDPYNEQFF
TRBJ1-6 | TRBV6-5 | CASRRGGSNSPLHF
TRBJ2-7 | TRBV5-1 | CASSWVSGNEQYF
TRBJ2-3 | TRBV27 | CASRGLAAPNYTQYF
TRBJ1-4 | TRBV5-6 | CASSLRGTGEEKLFF
TRBJ1-5 | TRBV28 | CASETQGLGQPQHF
TRBJ2-5 | TRBV6-1 | CASGARETQYF
TRBJ2-5 | TRBV2 | CASPQGGEETQYF
TRBJ2-1 | TRBV11-3 | CASSPSPGSSYNEQFF
TRBJ1-6 | TRBV6-1 | CASSTGLGSPLHF
TRBJ1-6 | TRBV25-1 | CASSEQGRESSYNSPLHF
TRBJ1-6 | TRBV4-2 | CASSQPAGGGPSSYNSPLHF
TRBJ2-5 | TRBV7-7 | CASSLGRAAGEETQYF
TRBJ1-1 | TRBV15 | CATSRDSGQNTEAFF
TRBJ2-5 | TRBV7-9 | CASSLYSWYQETQYF
TRBJ2-1 | TRBV30 | CAWSLLENEQFF
TRBJ2-5 | TRBV7-8 | CASSPSRTKETQYF
TRBJ2-1 | TRBV5-1 | CASRPGGRDEQFF
TRBJ2-2 | TRBV5-4 | CASSQVTGELFF
TRBJ1-1 | TRBV6-1 | CASRSGTGGLTEAFF
TRBJ2-5 | TRBV29-1 | CSVGTGGRETQYF
TRBJ1-1 | TRBV10-3 | CAIGGADTEAFF
TRBJ2-7 | TRBV5-3 | CARSLQNRDREQYF
TRBJ2-1 | TRBV7-2 | CASSPPAGRYNEQFF
TRBJ2-3 | TRBV7-9 | CASSYGFYTQYF
TRBJ2-7 | TRBV28 | CASSDQGWRKDF
TRBJ2-7 | TRBV27 | CASSAYDTGVQEQYF
TRBJ2-3 | TRBV11-3 | CASSWAGTGNTDTQYF
TRBJ2-5 | TRBV27 | CASSLLGGGQETQYF